Detailed here is one T cell receptor beta chain. These data are taken from a study of response to subunit inactivated influenza vaccine. V trimming: 2 bases; J trimming: 2 bases; junction bases outside the gene matches: 11. CDR1 and CDR2 from the germline V gene are SGHAT and FQNNGV. The CDR3 loop spans 17 amino acids. One entry per CDR3 protein results from TCRdb running MiXCR on the RT-PCR reads. The data hold 180,000 or so distinct CDR3 sequences, with approximately 12% observed a single time. These data also formed part of another study, on T cells expressing NK-cell markers. That source reports: Making the TCR beta cDNA relied on 5'RACE template switching with UMIs. Dominance of the CD3+CD56-NKG2C+ fraction by these clonotypes also held in four donors.

Sequencing was performed on CD8+ T cells sorted from PBMCs, taken 11 to 12 days after vaccination. This receptor was obtained from a man aged 50 or older who received an inactivated influenza vaccine. The V call is TRBV11-2, the J call TRBJ2-5; 7 bases line up with TRBD2. The chain's CDR3 is CASSLLAGAYTQETQYF. The CDR3 DNA reads as TGTGCCAGCAGCTTACTTGCGGGAGCATACACACAAGAGACCCAGTACTTC.